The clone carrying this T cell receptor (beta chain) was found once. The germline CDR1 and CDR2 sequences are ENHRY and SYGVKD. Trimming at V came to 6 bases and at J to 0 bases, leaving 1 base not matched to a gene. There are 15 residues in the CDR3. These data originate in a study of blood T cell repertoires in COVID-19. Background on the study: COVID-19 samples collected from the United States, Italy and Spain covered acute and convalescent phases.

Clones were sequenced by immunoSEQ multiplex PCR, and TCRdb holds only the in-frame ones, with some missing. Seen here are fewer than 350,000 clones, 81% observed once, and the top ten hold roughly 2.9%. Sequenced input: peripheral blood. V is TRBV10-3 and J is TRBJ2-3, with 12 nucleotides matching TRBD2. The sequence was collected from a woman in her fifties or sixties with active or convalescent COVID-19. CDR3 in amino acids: CAIRTSGGSTDTQYF. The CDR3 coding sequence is TGTGCCATCAGGACTAGCGGGGGAAGCACAGATACGCAGTATTTT.